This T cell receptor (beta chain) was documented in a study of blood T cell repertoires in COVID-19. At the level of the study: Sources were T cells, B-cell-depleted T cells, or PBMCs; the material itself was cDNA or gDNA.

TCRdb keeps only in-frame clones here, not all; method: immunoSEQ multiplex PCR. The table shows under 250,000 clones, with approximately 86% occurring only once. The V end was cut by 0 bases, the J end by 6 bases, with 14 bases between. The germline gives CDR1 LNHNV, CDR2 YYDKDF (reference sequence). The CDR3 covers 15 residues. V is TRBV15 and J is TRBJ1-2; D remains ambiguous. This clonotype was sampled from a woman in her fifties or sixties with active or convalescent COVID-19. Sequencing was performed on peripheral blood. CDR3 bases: TGTGCCACCAGCAGAGACTACGGGGATAGGGATGGCTACACCTTC. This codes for CATSRDYGDRDGYTF.